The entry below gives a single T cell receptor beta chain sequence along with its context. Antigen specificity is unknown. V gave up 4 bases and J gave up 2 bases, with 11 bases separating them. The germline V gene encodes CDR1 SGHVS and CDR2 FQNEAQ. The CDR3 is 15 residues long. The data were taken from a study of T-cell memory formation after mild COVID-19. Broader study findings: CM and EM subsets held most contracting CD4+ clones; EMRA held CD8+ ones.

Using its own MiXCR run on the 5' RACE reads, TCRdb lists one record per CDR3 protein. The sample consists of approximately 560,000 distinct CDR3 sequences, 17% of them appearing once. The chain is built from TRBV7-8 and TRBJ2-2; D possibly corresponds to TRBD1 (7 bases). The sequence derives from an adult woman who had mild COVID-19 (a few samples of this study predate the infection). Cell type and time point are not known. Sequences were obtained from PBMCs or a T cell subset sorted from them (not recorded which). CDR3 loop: CASSSGDRNTGELFF. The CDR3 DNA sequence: TGTGCCAGCAGCTCGGGGGACAGAAACACCGGGGAGCTGTTTTTT.